This is a list of T cell receptor beta chains from one sample in a study of spatial heterogeneity in lung cancer. TCRdb fed the 5' RACE reads into MiXCR, producing one record per CDR3 protein. Of approximately 93,000 distinct CDR3 sequences in the sample, approximately 19% were seen once. The material sequenced was PBMCs, taken at follow-up. All receptors come from a male donor with early-stage non-small cell lung cancer. Both conserved end residues are trimmed from each CDR3.

J gene: TRBJ1-2; V gene: TRBV7-2; CDR3 protein: ASSSVPNYGYT
J gene: TRBJ1-6; V gene: TRBV27; CDR3 protein: ASSLDWVNSPLH
J gene: TRBJ1-5; V gene: TRBV12-3/TRBV12-4; CDR3 protein: ASSLKGTGAFQPQH
J gene: TRBJ2-2; V gene: TRBV5-1; CDR3 protein: ASSLRASGELF
J gene: TRBJ1-5; V gene: TRBV2; CDR3 protein: ASAGLSNQPQH
J gene: TRBJ1-1; V gene: TRBV10-3; CDR3 protein: AISAGQGANTEAF
J gene: TRBJ2-1; V gene: TRBV3-1; CDR3 protein: ASSPGSTQEQF
J gene: TRBJ1-1; V gene: TRBV30; CDR3 protein: AWRAGWTEAF
J gene: TRBJ2-4; V gene: TRBV12-3/TRBV12-4; CDR3 protein: ASMATVAKNIQY
J gene: TRBJ1-2; V gene: TRBV20-1; CDR3 protein: SARDRENWGYGYT
J gene: TRBJ2-6; V gene: TRBV6-5; CDR3 protein: ASRDRRSGANVLT
J gene: TRBJ2-7; V gene: TRBV4-1; CDR3 protein: ASSPLGTGNLEQY
J gene: TRBJ2-3; V gene: TRBV20-1; CDR3 protein: SARDLGGAPNTQY
J gene: TRBJ2-2; V gene: TRBV5-1; CDR3 protein: ASSLRMGANTGELF
J gene: TRBJ2-7; V gene: TRBV10-1; CDR3 protein: ASSAGGTYEQY
J gene: TRBJ1-3; V gene: TRBV3-1; CDR3 protein: ASSQKGSGNTIY
J gene: TRBJ1-6; V gene: TRBV4-3; CDR3 protein: ASSQDRAGGGNSPLH
J gene: TRBJ1-6; V gene: TRBV6-5; CDR3 protein: ASSYGHGVSYNSPLH
J gene: TRBJ2-3; V gene: TRBV5-4; CDR3 protein: ASSLELEDTQY
J gene: TRBJ1-1; V gene: TRBV5-1; CDR3 protein: ASSLGTGVPEAF
J gene: TRBJ2-1; V gene: TRBV24-1; CDR3 protein: ATSDAPGDYTSYNEQF
J gene: TRBJ1-1; V gene: TRBV9; CDR3 protein: ASSVGPTDTEAF
J gene: TRBJ1-3; V gene: TRBV5-1; CDR3 protein: ASRGNSGNTIY
J gene: TRBJ1-6; V gene: TRBV5-1; CDR3 protein: ASSLSVQNSPLH
J gene: TRBJ2-1; V gene: TRBV19; CDR3 protein: ASSLQGARSYNEQF
J gene: TRBJ1-5; V gene: TRBV12-3/TRBV12-4; CDR3 protein: ASSLDSIGNQPQH